This TCR beta chain comes out of a study of identical twins. This clonotype was found a few times. CDR1 and CDR2 (germline): SGHRS, YFSETQ. The germline V and J ends were trimmed by 4 bases and 4 bases, with 11 bases remaining between them. The CDR3 consists of 13 residues. Each cDNA held unique molecular identifiers, and template switching gave it a universal primer site. Each CDR3 protein gets one entry after TCRdb re-called the 5' RACE reads with MiXCR. The table records fewer than 500,000 distinct CDR3 sequences, roughly an eighth of them present only once. These records were also assigned to another study, of yellow fever vaccine responses in identical twins.

The V and J genes are TRBV5-1 and TRBJ1-2, with D perhaps TRBD1 (5 bases). The receptor comes from a woman aged 18-29 years in good health. Sequences were obtained from CD4+ T cells sorted from blood. The CDR3 nucleotides are TGCGCCAGCAGCCCCGGGACCCTCTATGGCTACACCTTC. This sequence encodes CASSPGTLYGYTF.